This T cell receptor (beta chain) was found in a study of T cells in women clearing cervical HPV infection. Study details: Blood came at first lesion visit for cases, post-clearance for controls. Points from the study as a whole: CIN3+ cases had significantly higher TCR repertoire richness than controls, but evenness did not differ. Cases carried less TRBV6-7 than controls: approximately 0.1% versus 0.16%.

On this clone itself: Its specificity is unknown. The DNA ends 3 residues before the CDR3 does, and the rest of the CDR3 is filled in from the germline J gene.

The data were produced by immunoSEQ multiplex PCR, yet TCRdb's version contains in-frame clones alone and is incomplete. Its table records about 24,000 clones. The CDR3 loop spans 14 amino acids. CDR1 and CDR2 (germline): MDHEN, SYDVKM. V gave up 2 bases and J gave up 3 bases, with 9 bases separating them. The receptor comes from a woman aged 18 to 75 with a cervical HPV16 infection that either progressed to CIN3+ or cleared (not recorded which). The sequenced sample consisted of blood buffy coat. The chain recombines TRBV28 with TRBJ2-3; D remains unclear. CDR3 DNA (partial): TGTGCCAGCAGTTTAGACACACTTACAGATACG. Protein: CASSLDTLTDT. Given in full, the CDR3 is CASSLDTLTDTQYF. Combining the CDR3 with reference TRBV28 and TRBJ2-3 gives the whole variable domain DVKVTQSSRYLVKRTGEKVFLECVQDMDHENMFWYRQDPGLGLRLIYFSYDVKMKEKGDIPEGYSVSREKKERFSLILESASTNQTSMYLCASSLDTLTDTQYFGPGTRLTVL.